This T cell receptor (beta chain) was sequenced in a study of T cells after yellow fever vaccination. Study-level results: Reappearance after the booster was observed for most primary-vaccination clones (96% CD4, roughly 88% CD8).

The CDR3 has 14 residues. Trimming cost V 1 base and J 2 bases, with 12 bases left between them. Germline lookup yields CDR1 DFQATT and CDR2 SNEGSKA (reference sequence). TCRdb re-derived calls from the 5' RACE reads in MiXCR, one entry per CDR3 protein. The table has under 600,000 distinct CDR3 sequences, 13% seen once. Regarding this clonotype: Its antigen is as yet unknown.

The TCR was taken from a man aged 25 to 40 who received the YFV17D yellow fever vaccine. Source: PBMCs, taken on the day of the yellow fever booster vaccination. The chain joins TRBV20-1 to TRBJ2-7; D might be TRBD1 (5 bases). CDR3 protein: CSARGQGRAYEQYF. In DNA form, the CDR3 reads TGCAGTGCTAGAGGGCAGGGAAGGGCCTACGAGCAGTACTTC.